One and the same sample provided the 32 T cell receptor beta chains below, sequenced in a study of long-term antiretroviral therapy in people with HIV. Samples were assayed with immunoSEQ v3.0 at survey level. Using immunoSEQ multiplex PCR, the repertoire was profiled, and TCRdb retains in-frame clones only, with some absent. The sample shows roughly 16,000 clones, about 88% of them seen only once. The material was unsorted PBMCs, obtained 0.5 years after starting antiretroviral therapy. The receptor source for this set is a woman aged 40 to 50 with HIV.

The chain links TRBV4-2 to TRBJ2-3; weak D call: TRBD1 (6 bases). The CDR3 contains 16 residues. The germline V and J ends were trimmed by 0 bases and 4 bases, with 14 bases remaining between them. Germline V gene lookup returns CDR1 LGHNA and CDR2 YNFKEQ. The CDR3: CASSQDAGASPDTQYF. The CDR3 bases are TGTGCCAGCAGCCAAGATGCAGGGGCTTCGCCAGATACGCAGTATTTT.

V gene TRBV11-2 combines with J gene TRBJ2-3; D call uncertain. With 0 bases removed from V and 2 bases from J, the gap between germline ends came to 15 bases. CDR3 length: 17 residues. Germline CDR1 reads SGHAT; CDR2 reads FQNNGV. The CDR3 loop is CASSLEGLETYTDTQYF. The DNA of the CDR3 is TGTGCCAGCAGCTTAGAAGGCCTAGAGACATACACAGATACGCAGTATTTT.

The chain recombines TRBV18 with TRBJ1-1, with D maybe TRBD1 (5 bases). The germline V and J ends were trimmed by 6 bases and 6 bases, with 11 bases remaining between them. There are 12 residues in the CDR3. Germline CDR1 KGHSH, CDR2 LQKENI. CDR3 in amino acids: CASSRDRSEAFF. The CDR3 DNA is TGTGCCAGCTCCAGGGATCGGTCTGAAGCTTTCTTT.

The chain recombines TRBV7-7 with TRBJ2-5; TRBD2 is a possible D gene (5 bases). Trimming cost V 1 base and J 2 bases, with 11 bases left between them. The CDR3 is 15 amino acids. CDR1 is SSHAT and CDR2 is FNYEAQ in the germline V gene (reference sequence). The CDR3 reads CASSLGSGSQETQYF. In DNA, the CDR3 is TGTGCCAGCAGCTTAGGGAGCGGCAGTCAAGAGACCCAGTACTTC.

The chain joins TRBV9 to TRBJ2-1, with a tentative D call TRBD2 (5 bases). The germline V gene has CDR1 SGDLS and CDR2 YYNGEE. The CDR3 covers 15 residues. The V end lost 3 bases, the J end lost 3 bases, and 13 bases lay between the germline ends. The CDR3 DNA reads as TGTGCCAGCAGCGCCGAGGGAGCGGACTACAATGAGCAGTTCTTC. Translating gives CASSAEGADYNEQFF.

A single count supports this clone. This chain links TRBV5-4 with TRBJ1-2; D unresolved. The germline gives CDR1 SGHNT, CDR2 YYREEE (reference sequence). V was pared by 0 bases and J by 2 bases, with 8 bases between. CDR3 length equals 14 residues. The CDR3 loop reads CASSLGQQNYGYTF. The CDR3 DNA reads as TGTGCCAGCAGCTTGGGCCAGCAGAACTATGGCTACACCTTC.

The genes are TRBV2 and TRBJ2-5; 8 bases fit TRBD1. Per the germline V gene, CDR1 is SNHLY and CDR2 is FYNNEI. The CDR3 runs to 14 residues. The V segment lost 6 bases and the J segment 2 bases; nucleotides outside the gene matches: 5. CDR3: CASSGTGEQETQYF. The CDR3 DNA sequence: TGTGCCAGCAGCGGGACAGGCGAACAAGAGACCCAGTACTTC.

This CDR3 reads CASSLGTSGTDTQYF. CDR3 nucleotides: TGTGCCAGCAGCTTAGGGACTAGCGGCACAGATACGCAGTATTTT. The chain has TRBV7-8 and TRBJ2-3; 9 bases line up with TRBD2. CDR1 and CDR2 (germline): SGHVS, FQNEAQ. This CDR3 spans 15 amino acids. V gave up 1 base and J gave up 1 base; unmatched junction bases: 0.

The chain is built from TRBV11-2 and TRBJ2-7; 12 positions match TRBD2. Germline CDR1 reads SGHAT; CDR2 reads FQNNGV. The CDR3 sequence is 17 residues long. The V and J ends lost 5 bases and 6 bases, in that order; junction bases with no gene match: 14. CDR3 amino acids: CASSHLTSSGRASEQYF. As DNA, the CDR3 is TGTGCCAGCAGCCACCTAACCTCTAGCGGGAGGGCCAGCGAGCAGTACTTC.

The chain employs TRBV5-1 and TRBJ1-1; D perhaps matches TRBD1 (5 bases). The CDR3 has 14 residues. Germline assignment: CDR1 SGHRS and CDR2 YFSETQ. V lost 0 bases and J lost 3, with 9 bases in between. This CDR3 is CASSLGGGDTEAFF. The CDR3 DNA reads TGCGCCAGCAGCTTGGGGGGAGGGGACACTGAAGCTTTCTTT.

The rearrangement joins TRBV9 to TRBJ2-1; 7 bases line up with TRBD2. CDR1 is SGDLS, CDR2 YYNGEE, per germline. Trimming cost V 4 bases and J 8 bases; bases outside gene matches: 6. The CDR3 runs 13 residues. The CDR3: CASSHGRIDEQFF. The CDR3 nucleotides read TGTGCCAGCAGCCACGGGAGGATCGATGAGCAGTTCTTC. The entire variable domain, with the rest obtained from reference TRBV9 and TRBJ2-1, is as follows: DSGVTQTPKHLITATGQRVTLRCSPRSGDLSVYWYQQSLDQGLQFLIQYYNGEERAKGNILERFSAQQFPDLHSELNLSSLELGDSALYFCASSHGRIDEQFFGPGTRLTVL.

This clone is medium-sized in the sample. The genes are TRBV5-6 and TRBJ1-5; 9 nucleotides align to TRBD1. Germline V CDR1 and CDR2: SGHDT, YYEEEE. The junction had 13 bases not matched to a gene; V was cut back by 1 base and J by 14 bases. This CDR3 spans 15 amino acids. The CDR3 loop reads CASSLHSHRDRVEHF. The CDR3 DNA sequence: TGTGCCAGCAGCTTGCACTCTCACCGGGACAGGGTCGAGCATTTT.

The rearrangement links TRBV6-1 to TRBJ1-3; D may be TRBD1 (5 bases). Per germline, CDR1 MNHNS and CDR2 SASEGT. The CDR3 totals 15 residues. V lost 8 bases, J lost 2 bases, and 16 bases lay in between. The CDR3 reads CASPTAGTTGNTIYF. The CDR3 DNA reads TGTGCCAGCCCCACAGCAGGGACGACTGGAAACACCATATATTTT.

The chain carries TRBV7-2 and TRBJ2-5; unclear D gene. The germline gives CDR1 SGHTA, CDR2 FQGNSA. The CDR3 totals 16 residues. The V end lost 1 base, the J end lost 5 bases, and 17 bases lay between the germline ends. The CDR3 region is CASSLVYSVSQETQYF. As DNA, the CDR3 is TGTGCCAGCAGCTTAGTTTATTCAGTAAGTCAGGAGACCCAGTACTTC.

This chain uses TRBV6-5 with TRBJ2-7; D might be TRBD2 (5 bases). The germline V and J ends were trimmed by 4 bases and 3 bases, with 16 bases remaining between them. From germline, CDR1 is MNHEY and CDR2 SVGAGI. CDR3 length: 15 residues. CDR3 protein: CASSSRGRGFYEQYF. CDR3 in DNA: TGTGCCAGCAGTTCTCGAGGGCGCGGATTCTACGAGCAGTACTTC.

This chain connects TRBV7-2 to TRBJ2-5, with a possible D match to TRBD1 (6 bases). The length of the CDR3 is 14 residues. Germline CDR1 is SGHTA and CDR2 is FQGNSA. V was shortened by 6 bases and J by 4 bases, with 15 bases between the two germline ends. The CDR3 DNA reads TGTGCCAGCAGTAAGTGGACAGATGGAGAGACCCAGTACTTC. Translation: CASSKWTDGETQYF. Combining the CDR3 with reference TRBV7-2 and TRBJ2-5 gives the whole variable domain GAGVSQSPSNKVTEKGKDVELRCDPISGHTALYWYRQSLGQGLEFLIYFQGNSAPDKSGLPSDRFSAERTGGSVSTLTIQRTQQEDSAVYLCASSKWTDGETQYFGPGTRLLVL.

The gene calls are TRBV18 and TRBJ2-1; D unclear. Trimming took 6 bases from V and 0 from J, leaving 9 bases between them. Germline assignment: CDR1 KGHSH and CDR2 LQKENI. The CDR3 loop spans 14 amino acids. CDR3 in amino acids: CASSEEISYNEQFF. The DNA for the CDR3 is TGTGCCAGCTCCGAAGAAATCTCCTACAATGAGCAGTTCTTC.

This chain joins TRBV10-3 and TRBJ2-7; D is unresolved. Germline V gives CDR1 ENHRY, CDR2 SYGVKD. This CDR3 spans 10 amino acids. V was cut by 10 bases and J by 5 bases, with 9 bases left in between. DNA of the CDR3: TGTGCCACCCTAGATGACGAGCAGTACTTC. This gives the protein CATLDDEQYF.

This chain joins TRBV2 and TRBJ2-7; D is unclear. This CDR3 has 11 residues. Trimming stripped 3 bases from V and 4 bases from J, with 4 bases between. Germline CDR1 reads SNHLY; CDR2 reads FYNNEI. In DNA, the CDR3 is TGTGCCAGCAGTGAGTATTACGAGCAGTACTTC. Amino acid sequence: CASSEYYEQYF.

The genes are TRBV27 and TRBJ2-7; possibly TRBD1 or TRBD2 for D (5 bases each). The CDR3 is made up of 15 amino acids. V was clipped by 2 bases and J by 4 bases, with 15 bases between them. Germline V gives CDR1 MNHEY, CDR2 SMNVEV (reference sequence). The CDR3 here is CASSLGTPVTYEQYF. CDR3 DNA: TGTGCCAGCAGTTTAGGGACCCCGGTGACTTACGAGCAGTACTTC.

This chain uses TRBV10-2 with TRBJ2-1; possibly TRBD2 for D (5 bases). The CDR3 is 12 residues long. Trimming removed 0 bases from V and 10 bases from J, with 7 bases in between. Germline CDR1 reads WSHSY; CDR2 reads SAAADI. The CDR3 is CASSESWREQFF. CDR3 nucleotide sequence: TGCGCCAGCAGTGAGTCTTGGAGGGAGCAGTTCTTC.

This sequence joins TRBV4-1 and TRBJ2-3; 14 nucleotides agree with TRBD2. The CDR3 spans 16 residues. Germline lookup yields CDR1 MGHRA and CDR2 YSYEKL. Trimming cost V 6 bases and J 4 bases; bases outside gene matches: 6. The CDR3 is CASRPTGLAGADTQYF. Here the CDR3 DNA reads TGCGCCAGCAGGCCGACGGGACTAGCGGGAGCAGATACGCAGTATTTT.

The chain uses TRBV14 and TRBJ2-3; 8 bases fit TRBD1. The germline gives CDR1 SGHDN, CDR2 FVKESK. After removal of 3 bases from V and 0 bases from J, the junction contained 5 bases not matched to a gene. The CDR3 spans 16 residues. CDR3 coding DNA: TGTGCCAGCAGCCAGGAGGGACAGGAAAGCACAGATACGCAGTATTTT. Its translation is CASSQEGQESTDTQYF.

The chain uses TRBV6-5 and TRBJ2-1; D unresolved. The germline gives CDR1 MNHEY, CDR2 SVGAGI. The CDR3 loop spans 14 amino acids. Trimming removed 2 bases at V and 4 bases at J, with 9 bases between. Here the CDR3 DNA reads TGTGCCAGCAGTTACACGCAGCGATACAATGAGCAGTTCTTC. Protein sequence: CASSYTQRYNEQFF.

This chain connects TRBV7-5 to TRBJ2-3. TRBV7-5 corresponds to a pseudogene. The CDR3 is 17 amino acids. CDR3 DNA: TGTGTCAGAAGCACGCATAGCTTGGGGGGCCCCGCAGATACGCAGTATTTT. Protein product: CVRSTHSLGGPADTQYF.

The chain combines TRBV6-5 with TRBJ1-1; D gene uncertain. Trimming removed 0 bases at V and 10 bases at J, with 15 bases between. CDR1 is MNHEY and CDR2 is SVGAGI in the germline V gene. The CDR3 spans 14 residues. CDR3 amino acids: CASSYSSGGIGAFF. For the CDR3, the DNA is TGTGCCAGCAGTTACTCGTCTGGCGGTATTGGAGCTTTCTTT.

V is TRBV28 and J is TRBJ2-2; no reliable D call. V dropped 2 bases and J dropped 4 bases, with 8 bases sitting between them. This CDR3 is built from 14 residues. Germline loops: CDR1 MDHEN, CDR2 SYDVKM. This CDR3 reads CASSLTDRTGELFF. In nucleotides, the CDR3 is TGTGCCAGCAGTTTAACGGACCGCACCGGGGAGCTGTTTTTT.

This clone was found once. The J gene is TRBJ2-1, the V gene TRBV19; 7 nucleotides agree with TRBD2. Germline assignment: CDR1 LNHDA and CDR2 SQIVND (reference sequence). There are 15 residues in the CDR3. After removal of 1 base from V and 4 bases from J, the junction contained 4 bases not matched to a gene. This CDR3 reads CASSIGLAEYNEQFF. The CDR3 nucleotides are TGTGCCAGTAGTATAGGTCTAGCGGAATACAATGAGCAGTTCTTC.

The chain links TRBV10-3 to TRBJ2-3; D is uncertain. In germline, CDR1 is ENHRY, CDR2 SYGVKD. V lost 5 bases and J lost 7, with 10 bases in between. The CDR3 sequence is 12 residues long. CDR3 DNA: TGTGCCATCAGTCCCACCTTATATACGCAGTATTTT. Translated: CAISPTLYTQYF.

The gene calls are TRBV9 and TRBJ2-7; no definite D call. The germline V gene encodes CDR1 SGDLS and CDR2 YYNGEE. Trimming shortened V by 1 base and J by 4 bases, and 9 bases separated the two germline ends. This CDR3 has 13 residues. CDR3 sequence (DNA): TGTGCCAGCAGCGTAAGCCCAGAATACGAGCAGTACTTC. Protein sequence: CASSVSPEYEQYF.

The chain carries TRBV6-6 and TRBJ2-5, with 8 bases that match TRBD2. The CDR3 has 15 residues. The ends lost 5 bases at V and 4 bases at J; junction bases unmatched: 9. Germline CDR1 MNHNY, CDR2 SVGAGI (reference sequence). CDR3 sequence: CASSPLAGGGETQYF. CDR3 in DNA: TGTGCCAGCAGTCCCTTGGCGGGGGGCGGAGAGACCCAGTACTTC.

The rearrangement joins TRBV7-2 to TRBJ1-1; 7 bases are shared with TRBD1. This CDR3 is built from 17 residues. Germline CDR1 reads SGHTA; CDR2 reads FQGNSA. J lost 2 bases, V lost 2 bases, and 11 bases had no gene match. CDR3 amino acids: CASSLKLPGQSNTEAFF. The CDR3, as DNA: TGTGCCAGCAGCTTAAAACTACCGGGACAGAGTAACACTGAAGCTTTCTTT.